Listed here are 21 T cell receptor beta chains from one sample, sequenced in a study of blood T cells in healthy people across ages. Primed by a sample-barcoded 5' primer and a J-beta primer mix, a second PCR proceeded for 7 to 11 cycles. TCRdb re-derived calls from the 5' RACE reads in MiXCR, one entry per CDR3 protein. There are over 1.5 million distinct CDR3 sequences in the sample; 49% occur only once, and around 2.1% lies in the top ten. Sequenced: blood. The receptors here all came from a woman between 40 and 50 years old in good health.

Only a few counts were recorded for this clonotype. The V call is TRBV7-3, the J call TRBJ2-7, with 8 bases aligning to TRBD1. Germline V gene sequence: CDR1 SGHTA, CDR2 FQGTGA. This CDR3 has 15 residues. V dropped 1 base and J dropped 7; count of bases not matched to a gene: 9. The CDR3 region is CASSLRAGGLNEQYF. The CDR3, as DNA: TGTGCCAGCAGCTTAAGGGCAGGGGGCCTTAATGAGCAGTACTTC.

The chain has TRBV5-5 and TRBJ2-1; D may match TRBD1 or TRBD2 (6 bases each). The V end was cut by 4 bases, the J end by 10 bases, with 21 bases between. Germline CDR1 reads SGHKS; CDR2 reads YYEKEE (reference sequence). This CDR3 is 15 amino acids long. The CDR3 nucleotides read TGTGCCAGCAGCCTAGACCGGGGGCCGTTGGGGGAGCAGTTCTTC. Amino acids: CASSLDRGPLGEQFF.

This clonotype has more than one count but fewer than ten. This chain connects TRBV6-2 or TRBV6-3 to TRBJ2-5, with 7 bases fitting TRBD2. The CDR3 spans 16 residues. The V segment lost 6 bases and the J segment 4 bases; nucleotides outside the gene matches: 14. CDR1 is MNHEY and CDR2 is SVGEGT in the germline V gene. CDR3 nucleotides: TGTGCCAGCAGCCTTTTGCGCGGGGGAGTATCAGAGACCCAGTACTTC. Its translation: CASSLLRGGVSETQYF.

Comments on this clonotype: A much bigger clone sits one base away, suggesting this may be a read error. The V and J genes are TRBV29-1 and TRBJ2-4; the D gene is possibly TRBD2 (7 bases). The CDR3 runs to 16 residues. With 1 base removed from V and 0 bases from J, the gap between germline ends came to 13 bases. CDR1 and CDR2 (germline): SQVTM, ANQGSEA. The CDR3 DNA is TGCAGCGTTGAAGGGGCGGGGGCGGGAGCCAAAAACATTCAGTACTTC. This encodes CSVEGAGAGAKNIQYF. The full variable domain, with the rest looked up from reference TRBV29-1 and TRBJ2-4, is SAVISQKPSRDICQRGTSLTIQCQVDSQVTMMFWYRQQPGQSLTLIATANQGSEATYESGFVIDKFPISRPNLTFSTLTVSNMSPEDSSIYLCSVEGAGAGAKNIQYFGAGTRLSVL.

The chain has TRBV6-1 and TRBJ1-6; D not certain. Germline lookup yields CDR1 MNHNS and CDR2 SASEGT. There are 14 residues in the CDR3. Trimming took off 1 base at V and 12 bases at J, with 13 bases between the two ends. The chain's CDR3 is CASSEVGRAVPLHF. For the CDR3, the DNA is TGTGCCAGCAGTGAAGTAGGGAGGGCCGTACCCCTCCACTTT.

This clonotype turned up a few times. The gene calls are TRBV6-2 or TRBV6-3 and TRBJ2-7, with no clear D. Germline V gives CDR1 MNHEY, CDR2 SVGEGT. The CDR3 runs to 15 residues. The V end was cut by 6 bases, the J end by 0 bases, with 15 bases between. The chain's CDR3 is CASSRRRTSSYEQYF. The CDR3 nucleotides read TGTGCCAGCAGCAGGAGACGGACGAGCTCCTACGAGCAGTACTTC.

The chain is built from TRBV5-1 and TRBJ2-1, with unresolved D. Trimming took off 0 bases at V and 6 bases at J, with 10 bases between the two ends. Germline CDR1 SGHRS, CDR2 YFSETQ. The length of the CDR3 is 14 residues. The CDR3 spells CASSLAPLSNEQFF. The CDR3 nucleotides read TGCGCCAGCAGCTTGGCCCCCCTCAGCAATGAGCAGTTCTTC.

The V gene is TRBV28, the J gene TRBJ1-2; 10 bases are a match to TRBD1. J gave up 7 bases and V 6 bases, and 5 bases lay outside the gene matches. This CDR3 has 13 amino acids. Germline CDR1 and CDR2: MDHEN and SYDVKM. CDR3 residues: CASRAGTGAGYTF. CDR3 DNA sequence: TGTGCCAGCAGAGCCGGGACAGGGGCTGGCTACACCTTC.

The J gene is TRBJ2-6, the V gene TRBV6-5; D not resolved. Germline V CDR1 and CDR2: MNHEY, SVGAGI. This CDR3 comprises 16 residues. Trimming shortened V by 6 bases and J by 1 base, and 13 bases separated the two germline ends. CDR3 coding DNA: TGTGCCAGCAGCCCGGAAAACCTTTCTGGGGCCAACGTCCTGACTTTC. Encoded protein: CASSPENLSGANVLTF.

This clonotype was found a few times. The V gene is TRBV28, the J gene TRBJ2-7, with TRBD2 identical over 13 bases. Germline V gives CDR1 MDHEN, CDR2 SYDVKM. This CDR3 comprises 16 residues. Trimming cost V 1 base and J 4 bases; bases outside gene matches: 4. The CDR3 region is CASSLLTSGGFYEQYF. In nucleotides, the CDR3 is TGTGCCAGCAGTTTATTGACTAGCGGGGGGTTTTACGAGCAGTACTTC.

This clonotype occurred a few times. The chain employs TRBV7-8 and TRBJ2-1, with a weak D call TRBD2 (6 bases). Trimming left V 0 bases short and J 10 bases short, with 10 bases between. The CDR3 has 13 residues. CDR1 and CDR2 from the germline V gene are SGHVS and FQNEAQ. Written as DNA, the CDR3 is TGTGCCAGCAGCTTAGCGCAGGAGGGGGAGCAGTTCTTC. Translation gives CASSLAQEGEQFF.

This chain connects TRBV7-9 to TRBJ2-1; D may be TRBD1 (7 bases). The CDR3 has 16 amino acids. V gave up 2 bases and J gave up 5 bases, with 16 bases separating them. The germline V gene has CDR1 SEHNR and CDR2 FQNEAQ (reference sequence). CDR3 DNA: TGTGCCAGCAGCTTACGACGGGGGACAGCTGACAATGAGCAGTTCTTC. Protein: CASSLRRGTADNEQFF.

The chain uses TRBV7-6 and TRBJ1-2, with D maybe TRBD1 (6 bases). The length of the CDR3 is 14 residues. The V gene lost 5 bases and the J gene lost 3 bases, with 13 bases spanning the gap. The germline V gene has CDR1 SGHVS and CDR2 FNYEAQ. The CDR3 DNA follows: TGTGCCAGCAGCCCCGAAACAGGGTACTATGGCTACACCTTC. Translating it yields CASSPETGYYGYTF. The full variable domain, with the rest looked up from reference TRBV7-6 and TRBJ1-2, is GAGVSQSPRYKVTKRGQDVALRCDPISGHVSLYWYRQALGQGPEFLTYFNYEAQQDKSGLPNDRFSAERPEGSISTLTIQRTEQRDSAMYRCASSPETGYYGYTFGSGTRLTVV.

The chain uses TRBV10-3 and TRBJ1-4, with D possibly being TRBD1 (5 bases). Germline CDR1 and CDR2: ENHRY and SYGVKD. This CDR3 has 14 amino acids. V gave up 2 bases and J gave up 8 bases, with 12 bases separating them. CDR3 nucleotide sequence: TGTGCCATCAGTGAGGAGGGACTTCCCGAAAAACTGTTTTTT. Translation gives CAISEEGLPEKLFF.

This clonotype showed up just a few times. This chain joins TRBV2 and TRBJ1-6, with 8 bases aligning to TRBD1. This CDR3 has 16 residues. J was trimmed by 5 bases and V by 6 bases; bases with no gene match: 9. The V gene's germline CDR1 is SNHLY and CDR2 FYNNEI. The CDR3 reads CASSARQGANNSPLHF. CDR3 nucleotides: TGTGCCAGCAGCGCCCGGCAGGGGGCAAATAATTCACCCCTCCACTTT.

The chain links TRBV20-1 to TRBJ2-7; 9 bases match TRBD1. V dropped 3 bases and J dropped 2; count of bases not matched to a gene: 8. The CDR3 spans 15 residues. The germline V gene encodes CDR1 DFQATT and CDR2 SNEGSKA (reference sequence). The CDR3 DNA is TGCAGTGCTAGTCTTGGGACAGGGATGACCTACGAGCAGTACTTC. Protein: CSASLGTGMTYEQYF.

The chain uses TRBV20-1 and TRBJ1-4; a weak D match, TRBD1 (5 bases). V lost 6 bases to trimming and J lost 0 bases, with 11 bases between them. The germline V gene has CDR1 DFQATT and CDR2 SNEGSKA (reference sequence). The CDR3 loop spans 14 amino acids. CDR3 protein: CSAAGFPTNEKLFF. CDR3 bases: TGCAGTGCGGCAGGGTTCCCAACTAATGAAAAACTGTTTTTT.

The rearrangement links TRBV2 to TRBJ1-6, with D unresolved. This CDR3 has 13 amino acids. Germline CDR1 is SNHLY and CDR2 is FYNNEI. The V and J ends lost 7 bases and 4 bases respectively, with 8 bases between them. Written as DNA, the CDR3 is TGTGCCAGCATCACAGAATATAATTCACCCCTCCACTTT. Translating gives CASITEYNSPLHF.

The chain combines TRBV12-3 or TRBV12-4 with TRBJ2-5; TRBD2 matches at 7 bases. CDR3 length: 13 residues. The V gene end was trimmed by 8 bases and the J gene end by 5 bases; junction bases not matched to a gene: 8. This CDR3 reads CASRGRVGETQYF. The CDR3 nucleotides are TGTGCCAGCCGGGGGAGGGTAGGGGAGACCCAGTACTTC.

The V gene is TRBV27, the J gene TRBJ1-2; 9 nucleotides align to TRBD1. The V gene end was trimmed by 5 bases and the J gene end by 4 bases; junction bases not matched to a gene: 8. Germline loops: CDR1 MNHEY, CDR2 SMNVEV (reference sequence). The length of the CDR3 is 15 residues. CDR3 sequence (DNA): TGTGCCAGCAGTCCACAGACAGGGGGTGGCTATGGCTACACCTTC. As protein: CASSPQTGGGYGYTF.

This clonotype was detected a few times. The rearrangement links TRBV28 to TRBJ2-3, with no clear D. CDR1 and CDR2 (germline): MDHEN, SYDVKM. V was trimmed by 5 bases and J by 14 bases, leaving 17 bases between them. The CDR3 is 12 residues long. CDR3 sequence: CASSPQITGGYF. The CDR3 nucleotides read TGTGCCAGCAGTCCACAGATTACCGGTGGGTATTTT.